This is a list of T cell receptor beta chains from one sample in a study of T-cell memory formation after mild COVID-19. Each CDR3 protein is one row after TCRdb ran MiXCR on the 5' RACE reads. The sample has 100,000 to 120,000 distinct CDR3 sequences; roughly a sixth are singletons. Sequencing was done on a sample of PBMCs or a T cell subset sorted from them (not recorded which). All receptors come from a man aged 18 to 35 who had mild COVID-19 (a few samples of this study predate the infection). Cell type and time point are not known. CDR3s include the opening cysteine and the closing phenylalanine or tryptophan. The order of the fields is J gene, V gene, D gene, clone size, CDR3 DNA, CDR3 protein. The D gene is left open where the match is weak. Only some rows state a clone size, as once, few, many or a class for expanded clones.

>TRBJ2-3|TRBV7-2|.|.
TGTGCCAGCAGCTTTGACAGTTCTAGCACAGATACGCAGTATTTT
CASSFDSSSTDTQYF
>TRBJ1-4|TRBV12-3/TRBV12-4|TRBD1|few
TGTGCCAGCAGGCAACAGGGGGCGGGAGAAAAACTGTTTTTT
CASRQQGAGEKLFF
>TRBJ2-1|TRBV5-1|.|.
TGCGCCAGCAAGGACAGCCCCAACGATGAGCAGTTCTTC
CASKDSPNDEQFF
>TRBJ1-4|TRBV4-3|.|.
TGCGCCAGCAGCCAACAGGGTTCCGAAAAACTGTTTTTT
CASSQQGSEKLFF
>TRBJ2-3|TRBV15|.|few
TGTGCCACCAGCCCAGGGCGCACAGATACGCAGTATTTT
CATSPGRTDTQYF
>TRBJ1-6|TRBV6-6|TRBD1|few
TGTGCCAGCAGGGGCATACAGGGGGAGGGTTCACCCCTCCACTTT
CASRGIQGEGSPLHF
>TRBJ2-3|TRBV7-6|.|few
TGTGCCAGCAGCTTAGTTGGCCAGGGACCGACATACACAGATACGCAGTATTTT
CASSLVGQGPTYTDTQYF
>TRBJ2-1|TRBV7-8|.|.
TGTGCCAGCAGCTTATGGCAGGAAGACCCGAATGAGCAGTTCTTC
CASSLWQEDPNEQFF
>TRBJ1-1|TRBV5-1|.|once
TGCGCCAGCAGGGCGGGAGGCGGCGGAGGCACTGAAGCTTTCTTT
CASRAGGGGGTEAFF
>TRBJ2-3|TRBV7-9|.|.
TGTGCCAGCAGCCCGCAAGGACCCCCTGGGGCAGATACGCAGTATTTT
CASSPQGPPGADTQYF
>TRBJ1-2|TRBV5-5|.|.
TGTGCCAGTACGAGACAGTTGGATGGCTACACCTTC
CASTRQLDGYTF
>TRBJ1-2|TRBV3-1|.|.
TGTGCCAGCACCGGACAGTCCTATGGCTACACCTTC
CASTGQSYGYTF
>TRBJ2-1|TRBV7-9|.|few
TGTGCCAGCAGCCGAGGCAGATTTACAACTGATGAGCAGTTCTTC
CASSRGRFTTDEQFF
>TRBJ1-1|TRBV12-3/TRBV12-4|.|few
TGTGCCAGCGCCCTTGGGGGGGCGGCTGAAGCTTTCTTT
CASALGGAAEAFF
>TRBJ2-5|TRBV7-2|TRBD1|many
TGTGCCAGCAGCTCCCTGGACAGGGCCGAGACCCAGTACTTC
CASSSLDRAETQYF
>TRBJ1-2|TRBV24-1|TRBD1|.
TGTGCCACCAGTGAATCCGGGACAGTCTATGGCTACACCTTC
CATSESGTVYGYTF
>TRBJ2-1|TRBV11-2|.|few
TGTGCCAGCAGCTTAGACCTAGCGAATGAGCAGTTCTTC
CASSLDLANEQFF
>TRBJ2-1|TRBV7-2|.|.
TGTGCCAGCAGCTGGAGCTCCTACAATGAGCAGTTCTTC
CASSWSSYNEQFF
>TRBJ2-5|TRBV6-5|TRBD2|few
TGTGCCAGCTTTTCCTGGGAGGGAGAGACCCAGTACTTC
CASFSWEGETQYF
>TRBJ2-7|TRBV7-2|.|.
TGTGCCAGCAGCTCGGACAGACACGAGCAGTACTTC
CASSSDRHEQYF
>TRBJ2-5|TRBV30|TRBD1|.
TGTGCCTGGGATGGACAGGGGCAAGAGACCCAGTACTTC
CAWDGQGQETQYF
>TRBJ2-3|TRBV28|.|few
TGTGCCAGCAGTTTATGGCGGACTACTAGCACAGATACGCAGTATTTT
CASSLWRTTSTDTQYF
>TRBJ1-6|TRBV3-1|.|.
TGTGCCAGCAGCAACGCCGGGGGCGGGTCACCCCTCCACTTT
CASSNAGGGSPLHF
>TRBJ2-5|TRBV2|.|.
TGTGCCAGCAGTAGAGAAGCTCAAGAGACCCAGTACTTC
CASSREAQETQYF
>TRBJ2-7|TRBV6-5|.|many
TGTGCCACCAATCGGCAAGGGGGGTACGAGCAGTACTTC
CATNRQGGYEQYF
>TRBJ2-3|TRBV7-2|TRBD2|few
TGTGCCAGCAGCATTCTGGCGGGGGGTGCAGATACGCAGTATTTT
CASSILAGGADTQYF
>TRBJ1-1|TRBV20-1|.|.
TGCAGTGCTGGAGGGAGGGGCATCATGAACACTGAAGCTTTCTTT
CSAGGRGIMNTEAFF
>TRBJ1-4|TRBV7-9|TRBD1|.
TGTGCCAGCAGCTTGGGACAGGTGGAAGAAAAACTGTTTTTT
CASSLGQVEEKLFF
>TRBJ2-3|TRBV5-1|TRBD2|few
TGCGCCAGCAGCCGAACTAGCGGGGGGGCTAACACAGATACGCAGTATTTT
CASSRTSGGANTDTQYF
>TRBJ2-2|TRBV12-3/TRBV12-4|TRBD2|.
TGTGCCAGCAGTGCACGGGGGGGGGTAACGAACACCGGGGAGCTGTTTTTT
CASSARGGVTNTGELFF
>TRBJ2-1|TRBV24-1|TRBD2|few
TGTGCCACCAGTGATCAGAATGGACTAGGAGGGTATGAGCAGTTCTTC
CATSDQNGLGGYEQFF
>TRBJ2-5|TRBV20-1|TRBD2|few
TGCAGTGCCGACACGCTAGCGGGGGGGCGAGAGACCCAGTACTTC
CSADTLAGGRETQYF
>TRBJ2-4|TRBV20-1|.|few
TGCAGTGCTAGAGGACCTCTCGAAAACATTCAGTACTTC
CSARGPLENIQYF
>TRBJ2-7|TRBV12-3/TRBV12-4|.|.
TGTGCCAGCAGACCCCCCCGGACGGGTCCCTACGAGCAGTACTTC
CASRPPRTGPYEQYF
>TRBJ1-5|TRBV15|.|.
TGTGCCACCAGCGGCGGGGGTTATCAGCCCCAGCATTTT
CATSGGGYQPQHF
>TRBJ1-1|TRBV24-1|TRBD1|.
TGTGCCACCAGTGACCCCCGGACAGGGGGCACCGAAGCTTTCTTT
CATSDPRTGGTEAFF
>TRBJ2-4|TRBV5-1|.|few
TGCGCCAGCAGCTTGGGGGGAGAGGGAAACATTCAGTACTTC
CASSLGGEGNIQYF
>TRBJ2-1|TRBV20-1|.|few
TGCAGTGCTCGCCGAAGGCAGCGAAATGAGCAGTTCTTC
CSARRRQRNEQFF
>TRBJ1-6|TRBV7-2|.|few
TGTGCCAGCAGCTTAAACCCCTCCTATAATTCACCCCTCCACTTT
CASSLNPSYNSPLHF
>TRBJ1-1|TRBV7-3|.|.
TGTGCCAGCAGCTTATCGGGAACCAGGAACACTGAAGCTTTCTTT
CASSLSGTRNTEAFF
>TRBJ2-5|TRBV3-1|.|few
TGTGCCAGCAGCCGTCGCGGGGCCCTGGAGACCCAGTACTTC
CASSRRGALETQYF
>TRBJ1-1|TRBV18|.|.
TGTGCCAGCTCACCACAGGGCACTGAAGCTTTCTTT
CASSPQGTEAFF
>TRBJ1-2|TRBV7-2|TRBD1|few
TGTGCCAGCAGCTTAAGGGAAGGGGGCGAGGGCTACACCTTC
CASSLREGGEGYTF
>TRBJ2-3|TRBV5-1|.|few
TGCGCCAGCGGGGGGGGCGGCACAGATACGCAGTATTTT
CASGGGGTDTQYF
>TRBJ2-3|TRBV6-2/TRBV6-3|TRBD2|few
TGTGCCAGCAGTTACTTCCTAGCGGGGGGCTCCCCTAGCACAGATACGCAGTATTTT
CASSYFLAGGSPSTDTQYF
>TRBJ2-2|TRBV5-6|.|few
TGTGCCAGCAGCTTAGACCGAAGGACCGGGGAGCTGTTTTTT
CASSLDRRTGELFF
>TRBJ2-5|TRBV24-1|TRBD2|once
TGTGCCACCAGTGATTTCACTAGCGGAGAGACCCAGTACTTC
CATSDFTSGETQYF
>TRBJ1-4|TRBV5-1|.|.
TGCGCCAGCAGCTTGGACGGACTCGAAAAACTGTTTTTT
CASSLDGLEKLFF
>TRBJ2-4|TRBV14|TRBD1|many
TGTGCCAGCAGCCAAGGACAGGGCACCCTCGGATACTTC
CASSQGQGTLGYF
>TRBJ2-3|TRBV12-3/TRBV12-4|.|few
TGTGCCAGCAGTCCACATGCCAGACGGGGCACAGATACGCAGTATTTT
CASSPHARRGTDTQYF
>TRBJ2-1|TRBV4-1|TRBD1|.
TGCGCCAGCAGCCTCGGACAGGGGGCGATGTACAATGAGCAGTTCTTC
CASSLGQGAMYNEQFF
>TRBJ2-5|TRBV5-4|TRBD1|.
TGTGCCAGCAGCTTCTACAGGGGTGGGGAGACCCAGTACTTC
CASSFYRGGETQYF
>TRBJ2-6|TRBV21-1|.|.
TGTGCCAGCAGCAAAGGGGGCCGTGGACAGGGGGCGGAAGGGGCCAACGTCCTGACTTTC
CASSKGGRGQGAEGANVLTF
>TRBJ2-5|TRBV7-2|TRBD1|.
TGTGCCAGCAGCTTAGCGACAGGGGGAGGGGAAGAGACCCAGTACTTC
CASSLATGGGEETQYF
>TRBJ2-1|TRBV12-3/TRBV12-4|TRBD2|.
TGTGCCAGCAGCCGAACTAGCGGGGGCTACAATGAGCAGTTCTTC
CASSRTSGGYNEQFF
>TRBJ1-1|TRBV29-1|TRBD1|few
TGCAGCGTTGCCTTTCAGGACAGGGCCGAAGCTTTCTTT
CSVAFQDRAEAFF
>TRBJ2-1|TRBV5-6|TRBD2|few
TGTGCCAGCAGCGTTGGGACTAGCGGGGACAATGAGCAGTTCTTC
CASSVGTSGDNEQFF